The 31 T cell receptor beta chains below were found in one sample sequenced in a study of shared clonotypes between healthy human individuals. Profiling relied on immunoSEQ multiplex PCR, and the TCRdb table lists in-frame clones only, not all of them. The data show 2 million to 2.5 million clones, about 92% seen once. The source material was naive CD4+ T cells from PBMCs. Sample subset: CD45RA+ positively selected. The receptor set was obtained from a man aged 18 to 30 in good health. Some clones in this sample may be carry-over from other donors' samples.

The chain carries TRBV7-2 and TRBJ1-4; D is possibly TRBD1 (6 bases). Trimming removed 7 bases from V and 2 bases from J, with 17 bases in between. CDR1 is SGHTA and CDR2 is FQGNSA in the germline V gene. This CDR3 contains 16 residues. The CDR3 DNA is TGTGCCAGCACCCCCACCCCCAGGGGTACTAATGAAAAACTGTTTTTT. It codes for CASTPTPRGTNEKLFF.

The chain joins TRBV6-1 to TRBJ1-3; D is unclear. The CDR3 contains 14 residues. Germline values: CDR1 MNHNS, CDR2 SASEGT. The V end lost 4 bases, the J end lost 3 bases, and 10 bases lay between the germline ends. The CDR3 sequence: CASSVREGGNTIYF. DNA of the CDR3: TGTGCCAGCAGTGTGAGGGAAGGTGGAAACACCATATATTTT.

The chain recombines TRBV7-9 with TRBJ1-4; TRBD1 might be the D (6 bases). V was shortened by 3 bases and J by 6 bases, with 14 bases between the two germline ends. Germline CDR1 SEHNR, CDR2 FQNEAQ (reference sequence). The CDR3 extends over 15 amino acids. CDR3 nucleotides: TGTGCCAGCAGCTTTCCCCAGGACAGTGATGAAAAACTGTTTTTT. This encodes CASSFPQDSDEKLFF. The full variable domain, with the rest looked up from reference TRBV7-9 and TRBJ1-4, is DTGVSQNPRHKITKRGQNVTFRCDPISEHNRLYWYRQTLGQGPEFLTYFQNEAQLEKSRLLSDRFSAERPKGSFSTLEIQRTEQGDSAMYLCASSFPQDSDEKLFFGSGTQLSVL.

CDR3 nucleotide sequence: TGTGCCAGCAGTCCGACCCCGGCCTACAATGAGCAGTTCTTC. It codes for CASSPTPAYNEQFF. V and J are TRBV11-3 and TRBJ2-1, with D unresolved. Germline V gene sequence: CDR1 SGHNT, CDR2 YENEEA. The V and J ends lost 6 bases and 2 bases respectively, with 11 bases between them. The CDR3 extends over 14 amino acids.

The CDR3 region is CASSIGTSGSVRFF. The DNA of the CDR3 is TGTGCCAGCAGCATTGGGACTAGCGGGAGTGTTAGGTTCTTC. V is TRBV7-2 and J is TRBJ2-1; 14 nucleotides line up with TRBD2. The junction had 9 bases not matched to a gene; V was cut back by 5 bases and J by 15 bases. The CDR3 spans 14 residues. Germline-derived CDR1 and CDR2 are SGHTA and FQGNSA.

The gene calls are TRBV5-1 and TRBJ2-2; D might be TRBD1 (5 bases). V dropped 7 bases and J dropped 4 bases, with 14 bases sitting between them. Germline assignment: CDR1 SGHRS and CDR2 YFSETQ. The CDR3 is made up of 14 amino acids. The CDR3 nucleotides are TGCGCCAGCTGCAGGGTAATAGGCACCGGGGAGCTGTTTTTT. Its translation: CASCRVIGTGELFF.

This CDR3 is CASSYQDRGPNTQYF. The CDR3 DNA sequence: TGTGCCAGCAGTTACCAGGACAGGGGGCCGAATACGCAGTATTTT. V and J are TRBV6-5 and TRBJ2-3; TRBD1 matches 11 bases. Trimming took 2 bases from V and 7 from J; bases not matched to a gene: 5. The CDR3 is made up of 15 amino acids. CDR1 is MNHEY, CDR2 SVGAGI, per germline.

The chain is built from TRBV5-1 and TRBJ2-5; D not certain. V dropped 3 bases and J dropped 5 bases, with 11 bases sitting between them. This CDR3 region has 13 residues. Germline V lookup: CDR1 SGHRS, CDR2 YFSETQ. CDR3 sequence: CASSYIVRETQYF. Here the CDR3 DNA reads TGCGCCAGCAGCTATATTGTTAGGGAGACCCAGTACTTC.

This rearrangement joins TRBV7-3 to TRBJ2-1; D not certain. V was pared by 5 bases and J by 0 bases, with 11 bases between. Per germline, CDR1 SGHTA and CDR2 FQGTGA. There are 15 residues in the CDR3. CDR3 DNA: TGTGCCAGCAGCCAAAGGCTTTCCTCCTACAATGAGCAGTTCTTC. Amino acids: CASSQRLSSYNEQFF.

This chain connects TRBV10-3 to TRBJ1-1; D is possibly TRBD1 (5 bases). In germline, CDR1 is ENHRY, CDR2 SYGVKD. V was trimmed by 8 bases and J by 4 bases, leaving 23 bases between them. This CDR3 contains 16 residues. The CDR3 coding sequence is TGTGCCATCCGGGAAGGGGTAGGGAGGGCCCTCACTGAAGCTTTCTTT. This translates into CAIREGVGRALTEAFF.

The rearrangement joins TRBV25-1 to TRBJ2-3, with 9 nucleotides matching TRBD1. The CDR3 contains 17 residues. CDR1 and CDR2 from the germline V gene are MGHDK and SYGVNS. V lost 6 bases to trimming and J lost 6 bases; unmatched junction nucleotides: 16. CDR3 region: CASSDFGTGRRSDTQYF. CDR3 nucleotide sequence: TGTGCCAGCAGCGACTTCGGGACAGGGAGGAGGAGTGATACGCAGTATTTT. Drawing the rest from reference TRBV25-1 and TRBJ2-3, the complete variable domain is EADIYQTPRYLVIGTGKKITLECSQTMGHDKMYWYQQDPGMELHLIHYSYGVNSTEKGDLSSESTVSRIRTEHFPLTLESARPSHTSQYLCASSDFGTGRRSDTQYFGPGTRLTVL.

In this sample, this clone turned up once. The genes are TRBV6-5 and TRBJ2-1; 8 bases align to TRBD2. Germline trimming cut 5 bases from V and 6 bases from J; bases unmatched to any gene: 9. This CDR3 has 15 amino acids. Germline V gene sequence: CDR1 MNHEY, CDR2 SVGAGI. The CDR3 region has the DNA TGTGCCAGCAGTGTGCTAGCGGGCGGGTCCAATGAGCAGTTCTTC. Protein: CASSVLAGGSNEQFF.

The chain has TRBV7-2 and TRBJ2-7; TRBD1 might be the D (6 bases). V dropped 5 bases and J dropped 3 bases, with 14 bases sitting between them. CDR3 length: 14 residues. CDR1 SGHTA and CDR2 FQGNSA come from the germline V gene. The CDR3 bases are TGTGCCAGCAGCACGACAGGACCCGGCTACGAGCAGTACTTC. It specifies CASSTTGPGYEQYF.

This chain joins TRBV4-1 and TRBJ2-6; no definite D call. Germline values: CDR1 MGHRA, CDR2 YSYEKL. With 1 base removed from V and 4 bases from J, the gap between germline ends came to 5 bases. CDR3 size: 14 residues. The CDR3 here is CASSQGAGANVLTF. The CDR3 bases are TGCGCCAGCAGCCAAGGTGCCGGGGCCAACGTCCTGACTTTC.

The chain employs TRBV28 and TRBJ2-1; 10 bases map to TRBD1. Germline V lookup: CDR1 MDHEN, CDR2 SYDVKM. The CDR3 runs 16 residues. The trim removed 6 bases at V and 5 bases at J, leaving 10 bases unmatched. This CDR3 is CASSPDRGNLHNEQFF. In DNA, the CDR3 is TGTGCCAGCAGCCCGGACAGGGGGAACCTACACAATGAGCAGTTCTTC.

The genes are TRBV28 and TRBJ1-1; D unresolved. V lost 6 bases and J lost 5, with 13 bases in between. The CDR3 contains 13 residues. Germline values: CDR1 MDHEN, CDR2 SYDVKM. As DNA, the CDR3 is TGTGCCAGCAGAACCCCCGGTCCTACTGAAGCTTTCTTT. Translation gives CASRTPGPTEAFF.

This chain uses TRBV5-1 with TRBJ2-1, with 8 bases lining up with TRBD2. CDR3 length: 15 amino acids. Trimming took 4 bases from V and 10 from J; bases not matched to a gene: 13. In germline, CDR1 is SGHRS, CDR2 YFSETQ. The CDR3 region is CASSIRLASSREQFF. CDR3 DNA sequence: TGCGCCAGCAGCATCCGACTAGCGTCTAGTCGGGAGCAGTTCTTC.

This chain uses TRBV6-6 with TRBJ2-2; perhaps TRBD1 as D (5 bases). The CDR3 spans 14 residues. V was pared by 3 bases and J by 7 bases, with 12 bases between. Germline V gene sequence: CDR1 MNHNY, CDR2 SVGAGI (reference sequence). CDR3 coding DNA: TGTGCCAGCAGTTATAGGCAGGGCGGCGGGGAGCTGTTTTTT. It codes for CASSYRQGGGELFF.

This chain connects TRBV7-3 to TRBJ2-2; a possible D gene is TRBD1 (6 bases). CDR3 length: 14 residues. CDR1 is SGHTA, CDR2 FQGTGA, per germline. The ends were cut back, 5 bases at V and 3 bases at J, with 10 bases in the middle. CDR3 sequence reads: CASSERTDTGELFF. DNA of the CDR3: TGTGCCAGCAGCGAGAGGACAGACACCGGGGAGCTGTTTTTT.

This clone was observed a few times. V is TRBV11-3 and J is TRBJ1-1; no reliable D call. Trimming shortened V by 5 bases and J by 0 bases, and 10 bases separated the two germline ends. Germline V CDR1 and CDR2: SGHNT, YENEEA. The CDR3 is made up of 14 amino acids. CDR3: CASSLGRMNTEAFF. Written as DNA, the CDR3 is TGTGCCAGCAGCCTAGGACGGATGAACACTGAAGCTTTCTTT.

This clone appeared a single time. The genes are TRBV6-1 and TRBJ2-3; 11 nucleotides match TRBD2. Germline V lookup: CDR1 MNHNS, CDR2 SASEGT. CDR3 length equals 15 residues. V lost 1 base, J lost 8 bases, and 5 bases stayed unmatched. CDR3 loop: CASSEVAGGPVTQYF. Written as DNA, the CDR3 is TGTGCCAGCAGTGAAGTAGCGGGAGGGCCAGTTACGCAGTATTTT.

The chain links TRBV30 to TRBJ1-2; D gene uncertain. The V end was cut by 0 bases, the J end by 8 bases, with 7 bases between. Per germline, CDR1 GTSNPN and CDR2 SVGIG (reference sequence). CDR3 size: 11 residues. The CDR3 region is CAWSVSDGYTF. CDR3 coding DNA: TGTGCCTGGAGTGTAAGTGACGGCTACACCTTC.

Only one count was recorded for this clone. The gene calls are TRBV2 and TRBJ1-5, with 9 bases lining up with TRBD1. Trimming removed 6 bases from V and 0 bases from J; junction bases left unmatched: 9. CDR1 is SNHLY, CDR2 FYNNEI, per germline. This CDR3 contains 17 residues. The CDR3 DNA is TGTGCCAGCAGCGGTACAGGGGGCGGATATAGCAATCAGCCCCAGCATTTT. It specifies CASSGTGGGYSNQPQHF.

This chain connects TRBV30 to TRBJ1-1; D is undetermined. V gave up 7 bases and J gave up 3 bases, with 15 bases separating them. The germline V gene has CDR1 GTSNPN and CDR2 SVGIG (reference sequence). The length of the CDR3 is 13 residues. The CDR3 spells CASREPRDTEAFF. The DNA of the CDR3 is TGTGCCTCCCGTGAGCCTCGGGACACTGAAGCTTTCTTT. Using reference TRBV30 and TRBJ1-1 for the parts outside the CDR3, the full variable domain is SQTIHQWPATLVQPVGSPLSLECTVEGTSNPNLYWYRQAAGRGLQLLFYSVGIGQISSEVPQNLSASRPQDRQFILSSKKLLLSDSGFYLCASREPRDTEAFFGQGTRLTVV.

This chain links TRBV18 with TRBJ1-5; no clear D. Trimming took 2 bases from V and 4 from J, leaving 6 bases between them. Looked up from germline, CDR1 is KGHSH and CDR2 is LQKENI. The CDR3 is made up of 13 amino acids. CDR3: CASSPAQNQPQHF. DNA for the CDR3: TGTGCCAGCTCACCAGCTCAAAATCAGCCCCAGCATTTT.

The chain has TRBV15 and TRBJ1-1, with a weak D call TRBD1 (6 bases). CDR1 and CDR2 from the germline V gene are LNHNV and YYDKDF (reference sequence). V was cut by 3 bases and J by 3 bases, with 14 bases left in between. This CDR3 is 15 amino acids long. The CDR3 is CATSRGLRGDTEAFF. CDR3 DNA: TGTGCCACCAGCAGGGGGCTAAGGGGGGACACTGAAGCTTTCTTT.

The J gene is TRBJ1-1, the V gene TRBV29-1, with D tentatively TRBD1 (5 bases). Between the trimmed V and J ends, which lost 6 bases and 4 bases, there was a span of 12 bases. There are 12 residues in the CDR3. Germline CDR1 is SQVTM and CDR2 is ANQGSEA. The CDR3 reads CSVLGGITEAFF. The CDR3 bases are TGCAGCGTCCTCGGGGGTATCACTGAAGCTTTCTTT. The full variable domain, completed using reference TRBV29-1 and TRBJ1-1, is SAVISQKPSRDICQRGTSLTIQCQVDSQVTMMFWYRQQPGQSLTLIATANQGSEATYESGFVIDKFPISRPNLTFSTLTVSNMSPEDSSIYLCSVLGGITEAFFGQGTRLTVV.

CDR3 DNA sequence: TGTGCCAGCAGTTTACTAGGCGGGACCCGCTCCTACGAGCAGTACTTC. Translated: CASSLLGGTRSYEQYF. The chain carries TRBV27 and TRBJ2-7, with D possibly TRBD2 on 6 matching bases. The CDR3 length is 16 residues. The V gene lost 2 bases and the J gene lost 0 bases, with 14 bases spanning the gap. CDR1 MNHEY and CDR2 SMNVEV come from the germline V gene (reference sequence).

V and J are TRBV5-1 and TRBJ2-7, with 11 bases fitting TRBD2. This CDR3 spans 14 amino acids. V shed 4 bases, J shed 3 bases, and the junction held 3 bases outside the gene matches. CDR1 SGHRS and CDR2 YFSETQ come from the germline V gene. CDR3 region: CASSDLAGGYEQYF. CDR3 sequence (DNA): TGCGCCAGCAGCGATCTAGCGGGAGGCTACGAGCAGTACTTC.

The J gene is TRBJ2-3, the V gene TRBV27, with 11 bases aligning to TRBD2. V shed 5 bases and J 0 bases; nucleotides not matched to a gene: 7. The CDR3 contains 17 residues. Germline loops: CDR1 MNHEY, CDR2 SMNVEV (reference sequence). CDR3 region: CASSLIRTSGSTDTQYF. The DNA of the CDR3 is TGTGCCAGCAGTCTTATCAGGACTAGCGGGAGCACAGATACGCAGTATTTT.

The chain joins TRBV28 to TRBJ1-2; 7 positions match TRBD1. Looked up from germline, CDR1 is MDHEN and CDR2 is SYDVKM. V gave up 2 bases and J gave up 8 bases; unmatched junction bases: 8. CDR3 length: 14 residues. The CDR3: CASSLPTGPRGYTF. CDR3 coding DNA: TGTGCCAGCAGTTTACCGACAGGGCCTAGAGGCTACACCTTC.